This TCR beta chain was recovered during a study of shared clonotypes between healthy human individuals. Sequencing used immunoSEQ multiplex PCR; TCRdb keeps in-frame clones, though not all of them. This sample has over 2 million clones, with 95% found just once. V lost 2 bases and J lost 8; bases outside the gene matches: 6. This CDR3 has 15 residues. Germline CDR1 is MNHEY and CDR2 is SVGAGI. J is TRBJ1-2 and V is TRBV6-5, with TRBD1 identical over 12 bases. The sequence came from a young man in good health. What was sequenced was naive CD4+ T cells sorted from blood. Stated subset: CD45RA+ positively selected. DNA of the CDR3: TGTGCCAGCAGTTACATGGGACAGGGGGCTGGAGGCTACACCTTC. Protein: CASSYMGQGAGGYTF.